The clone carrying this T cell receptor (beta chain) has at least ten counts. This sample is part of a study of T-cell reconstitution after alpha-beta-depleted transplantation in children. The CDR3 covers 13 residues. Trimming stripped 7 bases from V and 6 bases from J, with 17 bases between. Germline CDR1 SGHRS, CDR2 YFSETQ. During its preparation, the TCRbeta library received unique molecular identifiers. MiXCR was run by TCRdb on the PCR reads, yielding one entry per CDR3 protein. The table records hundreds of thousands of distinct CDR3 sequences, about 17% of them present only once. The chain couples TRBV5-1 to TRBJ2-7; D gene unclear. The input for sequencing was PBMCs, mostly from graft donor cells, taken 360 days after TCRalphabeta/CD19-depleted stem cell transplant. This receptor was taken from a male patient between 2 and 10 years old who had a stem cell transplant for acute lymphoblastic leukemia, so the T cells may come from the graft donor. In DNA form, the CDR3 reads TGCGCCAGCGGTCCGTACGAGAGGCTCGAGCAGTACTTC. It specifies CASGPYERLEQYF.